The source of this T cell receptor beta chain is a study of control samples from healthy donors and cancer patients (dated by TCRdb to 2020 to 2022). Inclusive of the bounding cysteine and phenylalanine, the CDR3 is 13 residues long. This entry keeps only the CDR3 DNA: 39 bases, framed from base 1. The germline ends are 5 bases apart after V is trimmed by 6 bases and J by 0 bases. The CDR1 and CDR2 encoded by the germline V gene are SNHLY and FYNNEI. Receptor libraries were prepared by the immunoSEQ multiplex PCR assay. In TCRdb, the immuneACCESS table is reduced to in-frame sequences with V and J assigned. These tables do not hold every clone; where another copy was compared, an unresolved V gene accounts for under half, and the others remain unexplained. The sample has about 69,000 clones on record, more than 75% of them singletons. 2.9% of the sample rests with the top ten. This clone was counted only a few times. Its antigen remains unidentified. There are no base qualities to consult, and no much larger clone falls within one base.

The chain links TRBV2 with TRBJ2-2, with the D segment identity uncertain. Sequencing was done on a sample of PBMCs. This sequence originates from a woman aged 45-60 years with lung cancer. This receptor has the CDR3 CASRRTNTGELFF. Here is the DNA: TGTGCCAGCAGGCGTACGAACACCGGGGAGCTGTTTTTT.